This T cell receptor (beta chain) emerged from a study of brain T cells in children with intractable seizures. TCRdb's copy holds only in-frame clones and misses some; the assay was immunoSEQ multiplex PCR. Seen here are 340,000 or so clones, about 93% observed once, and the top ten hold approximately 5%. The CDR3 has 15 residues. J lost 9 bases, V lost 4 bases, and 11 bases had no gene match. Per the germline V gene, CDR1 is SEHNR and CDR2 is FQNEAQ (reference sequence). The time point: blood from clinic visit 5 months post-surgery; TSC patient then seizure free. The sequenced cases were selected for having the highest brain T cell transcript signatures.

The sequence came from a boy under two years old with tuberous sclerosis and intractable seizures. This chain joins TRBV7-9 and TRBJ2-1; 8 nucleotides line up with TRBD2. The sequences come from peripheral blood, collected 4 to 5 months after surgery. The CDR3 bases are TGTGCCAGCAGCTCGAGCGGGAGAAGCGACAGTGAGCAGTTCTTC. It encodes CASSSSGRSDSEQFF.